The T cell receptor (beta chain) described here comes from a study of blood T cell repertoires in COVID-19. Background on the study: Samples came from the United States, Italy and Spain, spanning acute and convalescent COVID-19.

Deletions cut 6 bases from V and 1 base from J, with 10 bases between. The length of the CDR3 is 14 residues. Authors' analysis steps: By means of reference gene primer amplification, nucleated cell counts were estimated. Some clones are missing from TCRdb's copy, which holds only in-frame ones; the method was immunoSEQ multiplex PCR. For V, J and clone size, that table is used; D and trimming come from the DNA. Of under 95,000 clones listed, approximately 85% are singletons. During active infection, Seattle patients enrolled and were then monitored through disease. The sequencing sample was made of peripheral blood. V and J are TRBV5-3 and TRBJ1-4; D call uncertain. Being an ORF, TRBV5-3 has a function that is uncertain. This TCR was sampled from a man aged 50-60 years with COVID-19, enrolled during active disease. CDR3 bases: TGTGCCAGAAAGTCCGGAGAAACTAATGAAAAACTGTTTTTT. Its translation is CARKSGETNEKLFF.